These 3 T cell receptor beta chains share one sample of origin, sequenced in a study of T cells in Graves' hyperthyroidism and ophthalmopathy. TCR beta CDR3 sequences were amplified from RNA transcripts. An initial round of RT-PCR targeting the TCR CDR3 relied on the HTBI primer set. TCRdb redid the calling of the multiplex PCR reads with MiXCR, one entry per CDR3 protein. The sample has about 260,000 distinct CDR3 sequences, approximately 23% seen once. The sample was blood. Source of these receptors: a man aged 25-45 years with Graves' ophthalmopathy.

This rearrangement joins TRBV28 to TRBJ1-6; 8 nucleotides line up with TRBD1. The CDR3 loop spans 16 amino acids. Looked up from germline, CDR1 is MDHEN and CDR2 is SYDVKM. V was clipped by 2 bases and J by 6 bases; unmatched bases: 6. The DNA for the CDR3 is TGTGCCAGCAGTTTAGGCCAGGGGGCTAGTAATTCACCCCTCCACTTT. Encoded protein: CASSLGQGASNSPLHF.

The rearrangement uses TRBV6-1 and TRBJ2-1, with D possibly called TRBD1 or TRBD2 (7 bases each). The CDR3 has 15 residues. Germline V gene data show CDR1 as MNHNS and CDR2 as SASEGT. Trimming shortened V by 6 bases and J by 5 bases, and 17 bases separated the two germline ends. CDR3 DNA: TGTGCCAGCAGACGTCAGGGGGGGGGGGACAATGAGCAGTTCTTC. It is translated as CASRRQGGGDNEQFF.

At least ten counts were recorded for this clonotype. V and J are TRBV3-1 and TRBJ1-1; 8 bases line up with TRBD1. This CDR3 region has 13 residues. The V segment lost 1 base and the J segment 10 bases; nucleotides outside the gene matches: 5. The germline CDR1 and CDR2 sequences are LGHDT and YNNKEL (reference sequence). CDR3 nucleotide sequence: TGTGCCAGCAGCCAAGGACAGGGGAGAGGAGCTTTCTTT. Its protein product is CASSQGQGRGAFF.